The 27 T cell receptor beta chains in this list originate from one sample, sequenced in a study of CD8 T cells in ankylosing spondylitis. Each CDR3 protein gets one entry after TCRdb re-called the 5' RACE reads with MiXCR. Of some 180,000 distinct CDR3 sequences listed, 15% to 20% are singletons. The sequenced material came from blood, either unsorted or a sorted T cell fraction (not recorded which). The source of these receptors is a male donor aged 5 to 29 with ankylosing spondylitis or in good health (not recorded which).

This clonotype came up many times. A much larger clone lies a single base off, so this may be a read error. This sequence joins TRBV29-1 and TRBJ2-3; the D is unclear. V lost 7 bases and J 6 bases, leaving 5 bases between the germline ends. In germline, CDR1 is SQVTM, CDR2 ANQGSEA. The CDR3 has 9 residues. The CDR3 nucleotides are TGCAGCGATGGGGATACGCAGTATTTT. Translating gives CSDGDTQYF.

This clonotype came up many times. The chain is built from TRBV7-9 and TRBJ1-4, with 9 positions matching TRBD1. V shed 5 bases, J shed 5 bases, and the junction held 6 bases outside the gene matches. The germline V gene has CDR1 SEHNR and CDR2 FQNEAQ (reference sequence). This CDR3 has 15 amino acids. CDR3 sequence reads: CASSLTTGGNEKLFF. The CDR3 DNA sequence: TGTGCCAGCAGCCTTACTACAGGGGGCAATGAAAAACTGTTTTTT.

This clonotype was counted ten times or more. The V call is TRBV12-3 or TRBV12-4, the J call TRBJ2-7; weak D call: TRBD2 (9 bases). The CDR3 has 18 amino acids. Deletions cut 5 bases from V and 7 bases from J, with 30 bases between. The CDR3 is CASSLGQGIGGRAWEQYF. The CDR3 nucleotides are TGTGCCAGCAGTCTTGGACAGGGTATCGGCGGGAGGGCCTGGGAGCAGTACTTC.

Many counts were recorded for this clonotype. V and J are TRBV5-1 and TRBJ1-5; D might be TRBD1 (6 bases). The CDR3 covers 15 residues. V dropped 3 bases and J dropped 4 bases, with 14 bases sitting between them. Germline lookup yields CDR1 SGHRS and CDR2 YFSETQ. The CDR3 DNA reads TGCGCCAGCAGCTCGGGCGACAGGCCGAATCAGCCCCAGCATTTT. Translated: CASSSGDRPNQPQHF.

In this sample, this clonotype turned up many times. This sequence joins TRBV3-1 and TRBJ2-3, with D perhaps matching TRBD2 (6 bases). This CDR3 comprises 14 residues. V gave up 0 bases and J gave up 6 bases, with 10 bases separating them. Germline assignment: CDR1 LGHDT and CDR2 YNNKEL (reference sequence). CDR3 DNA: TGTGCCAGCAGCCAAGACGCAGGGAGGGATACGCAGTATTTT. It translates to CASSQDAGRDTQYF.

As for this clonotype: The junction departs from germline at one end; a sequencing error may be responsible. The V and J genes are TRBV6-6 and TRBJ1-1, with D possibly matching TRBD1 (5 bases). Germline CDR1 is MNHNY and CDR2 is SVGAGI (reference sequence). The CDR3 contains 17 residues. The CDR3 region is CASTSPGTGEGHTEAFF. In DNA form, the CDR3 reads TGTGCCAGCACCTCACCCGGGACCGGGGAGGGTCACACTGAAGCCTTCTTT.

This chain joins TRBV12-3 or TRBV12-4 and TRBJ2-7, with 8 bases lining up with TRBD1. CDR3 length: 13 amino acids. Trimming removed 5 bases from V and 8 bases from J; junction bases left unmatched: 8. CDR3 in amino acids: CASSTKTGDQQYF. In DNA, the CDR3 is TGTGCCAGCAGTACCAAGACAGGGGATCAGCAGTACTTC.

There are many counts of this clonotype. In DNA form, the CDR3 reads TGTGCCAGCAGCCAACGGGCATGGGGGGAGACCCAGTACTTC. This sequence encodes CASSQRAWGETQYF. The V gene is TRBV27, the J gene TRBJ2-5; D is possibly TRBD1 or TRBD2 (5 bases each). The CDR3 spans 14 residues. Looked up from germline, CDR1 is MNHEY and CDR2 is SMNVEV (reference sequence). V shed 6 bases and J shed 5 bases, with 16 bases lying between them.

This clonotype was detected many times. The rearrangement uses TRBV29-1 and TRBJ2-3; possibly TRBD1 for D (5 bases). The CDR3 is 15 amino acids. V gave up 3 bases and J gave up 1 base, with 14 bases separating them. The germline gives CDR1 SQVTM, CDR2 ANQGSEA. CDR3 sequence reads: CSVDSGREGTDTQYF. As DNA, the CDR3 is TGCAGCGTTGATAGTGGCAGGGAAGGCACAGATACGCAGTATTTT.

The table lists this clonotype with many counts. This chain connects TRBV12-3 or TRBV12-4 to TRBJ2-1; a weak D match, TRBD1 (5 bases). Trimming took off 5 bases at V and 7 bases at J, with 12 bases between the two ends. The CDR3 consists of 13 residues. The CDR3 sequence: CASSAGPSNEQFF. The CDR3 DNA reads TGTGCCAGCAGTGCAGGGCCCTCAAATGAGCAGTTCTTC.

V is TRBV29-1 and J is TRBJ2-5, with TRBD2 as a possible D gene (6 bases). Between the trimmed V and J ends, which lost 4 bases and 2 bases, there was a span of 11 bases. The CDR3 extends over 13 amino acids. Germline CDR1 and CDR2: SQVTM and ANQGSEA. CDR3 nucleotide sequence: TGCAGCGTTGTTTGGGGACTTCAAGAGACCCAGTACTTC. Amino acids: CSVVWGLQETQYF.

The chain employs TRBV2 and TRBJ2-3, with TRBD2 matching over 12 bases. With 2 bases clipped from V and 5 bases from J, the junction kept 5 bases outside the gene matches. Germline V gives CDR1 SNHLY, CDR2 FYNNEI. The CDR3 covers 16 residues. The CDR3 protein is CASSEPKGLAGDTQYF. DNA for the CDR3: TGTGCCAGCAGTGAACCAAAGGGACTAGCGGGAGATACGCAGTATTTT.

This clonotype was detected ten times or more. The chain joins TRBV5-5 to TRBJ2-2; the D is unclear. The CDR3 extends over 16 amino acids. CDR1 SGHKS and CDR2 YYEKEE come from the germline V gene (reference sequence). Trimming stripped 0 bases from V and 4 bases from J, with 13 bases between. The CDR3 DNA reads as TGTGCCAGCAGCTTGGCCGCAGGAAGATCCACCGGGGAGCTGTTTTTT. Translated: CASSLAAGRSTGELFF.

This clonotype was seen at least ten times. The CDR3 protein is CASSQVMGMGKNIQYF. The CDR3 DNA is TGTGCCAGCAGCCAAGTTATGGGTATGGGCAAAAACATTCAGTACTTC. This chain connects TRBV4-2 to TRBJ2-4; D is unresolved. CDR3 size: 16 residues. From germline, CDR1 is LGHNA and CDR2 YNFKEQ. V was shortened by 1 base and J by 3 bases, with 13 bases between the two germline ends.

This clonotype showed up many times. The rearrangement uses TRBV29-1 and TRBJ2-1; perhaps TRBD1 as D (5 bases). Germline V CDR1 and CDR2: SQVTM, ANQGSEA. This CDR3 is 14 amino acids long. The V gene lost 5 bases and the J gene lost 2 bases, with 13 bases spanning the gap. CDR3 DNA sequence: TGCAGCGTTACCGACAGAAACACCTACAATGAGCAGTTCTTC. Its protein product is CSVTDRNTYNEQFF.

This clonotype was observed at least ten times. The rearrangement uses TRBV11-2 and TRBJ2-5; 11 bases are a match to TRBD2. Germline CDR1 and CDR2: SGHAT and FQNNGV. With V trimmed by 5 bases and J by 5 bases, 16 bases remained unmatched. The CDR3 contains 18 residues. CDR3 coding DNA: TGTGCCAGCAGCCCAAAGCCGGGACTAGCGGTGGTGCGGGAGACCCAGTACTTC. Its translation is CASSPKPGLAVVRETQYF.

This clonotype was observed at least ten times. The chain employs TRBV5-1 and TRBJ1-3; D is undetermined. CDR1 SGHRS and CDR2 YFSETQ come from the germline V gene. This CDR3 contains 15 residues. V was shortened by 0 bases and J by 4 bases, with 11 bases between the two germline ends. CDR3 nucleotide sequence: TGCGCCAGCAGCTTGGAGGGCGCAGCAGGAAACACCATATATTTT. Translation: CASSLEGAAGNTIYF.

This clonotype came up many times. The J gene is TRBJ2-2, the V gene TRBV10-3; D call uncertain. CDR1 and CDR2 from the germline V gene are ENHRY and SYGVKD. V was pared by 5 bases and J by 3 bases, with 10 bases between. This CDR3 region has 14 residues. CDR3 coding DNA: TGTGCCATCAGTCTGGTGGTGGACACCGGGGAGCTGTTTTTT. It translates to CAISLVVDTGELFF.

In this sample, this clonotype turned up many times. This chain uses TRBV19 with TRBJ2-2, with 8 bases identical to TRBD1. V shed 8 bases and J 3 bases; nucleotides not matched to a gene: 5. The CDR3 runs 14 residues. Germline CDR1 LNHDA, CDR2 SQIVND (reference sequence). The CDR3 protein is CASGGQGYTGELFF. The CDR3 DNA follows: TGTGCCAGTGGAGGACAGGGTTACACCGGGGAGCTGTTTTTT.

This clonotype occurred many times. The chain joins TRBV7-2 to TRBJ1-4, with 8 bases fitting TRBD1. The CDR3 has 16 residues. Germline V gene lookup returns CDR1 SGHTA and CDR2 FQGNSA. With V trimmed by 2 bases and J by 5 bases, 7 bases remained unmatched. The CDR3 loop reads CASSLQGAEGNEKLFF. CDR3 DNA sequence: TGTGCCAGCAGCTTACAGGGGGCCGAGGGAAATGAAAAACTGTTTTTT.

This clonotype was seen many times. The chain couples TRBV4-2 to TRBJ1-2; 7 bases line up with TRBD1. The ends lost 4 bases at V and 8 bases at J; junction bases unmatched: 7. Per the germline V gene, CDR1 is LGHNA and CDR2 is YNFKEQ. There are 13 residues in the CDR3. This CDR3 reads CASSPRDSYGYTF. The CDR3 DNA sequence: TGTGCCAGCAGCCCACGGGACAGTTACGGCTACACCTTC.

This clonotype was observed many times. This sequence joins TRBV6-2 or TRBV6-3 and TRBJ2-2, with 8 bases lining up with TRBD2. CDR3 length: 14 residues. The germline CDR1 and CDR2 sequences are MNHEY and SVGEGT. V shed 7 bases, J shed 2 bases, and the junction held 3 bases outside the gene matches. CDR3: CASKLAANTGELFF. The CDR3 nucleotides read TGTGCCAGCAAACTAGCGGCAAACACCGGGGAGCTGTTTTTT.

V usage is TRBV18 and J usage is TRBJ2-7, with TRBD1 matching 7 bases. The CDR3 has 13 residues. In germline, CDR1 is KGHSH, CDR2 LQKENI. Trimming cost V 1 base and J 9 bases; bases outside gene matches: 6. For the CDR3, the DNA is TGTGCCAGCTCACCACTGGAAGGGGGCTCGCAGTACGTC. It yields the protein CASSPLEGGSQYV.

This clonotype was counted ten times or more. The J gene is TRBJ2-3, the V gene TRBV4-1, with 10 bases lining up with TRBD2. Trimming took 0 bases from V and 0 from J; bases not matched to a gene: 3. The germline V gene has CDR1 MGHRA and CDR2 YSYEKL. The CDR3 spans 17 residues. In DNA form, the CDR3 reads TGCGCCAGCAGCCAAGATTCTAGCGGGGGCAGCACAGATACGCAGTATTTT. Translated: CASSQDSSGGSTDTQYF.

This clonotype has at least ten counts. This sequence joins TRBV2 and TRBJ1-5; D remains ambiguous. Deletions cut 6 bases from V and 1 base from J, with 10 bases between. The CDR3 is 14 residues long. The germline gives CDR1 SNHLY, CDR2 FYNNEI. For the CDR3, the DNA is TGTGCCAGCAGGCGGGGAGAGAGCAATCAGCCCCAGCATTTT. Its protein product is CASRRGESNQPQHF.

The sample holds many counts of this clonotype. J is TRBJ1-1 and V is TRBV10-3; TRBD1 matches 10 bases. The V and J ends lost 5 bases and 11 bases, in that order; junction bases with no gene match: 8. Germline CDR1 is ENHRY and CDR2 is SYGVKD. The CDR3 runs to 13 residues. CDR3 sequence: CAISFPGQGFAFF. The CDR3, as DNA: TGTGCCATCAGTTTCCCGGGACAGGGGTTTGCTTTCTTT.

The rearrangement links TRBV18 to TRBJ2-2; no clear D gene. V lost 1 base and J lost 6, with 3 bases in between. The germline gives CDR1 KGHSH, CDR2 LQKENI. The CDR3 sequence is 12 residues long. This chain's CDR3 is CASSPRAGELFF. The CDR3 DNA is TGTGCCAGCTCACCACGTGCCGGGGAGCTGTTTTTT.